Following are 12 T cell receptor beta chains from one sample sequenced in a study of blood T cell repertoires in COVID-19. Only in-frame clones appear in the TCRdb table, and some are missing; sequencing was by immunoSEQ multiplex PCR. The sample consists of 150,000 to 250,000 clones, roughly 90% of them appearing once. The sample taken for sequencing was PBMCs or T cells enriched from blood (not recorded which). The receptors here all came from a woman aged 25 to 45 who had recovered from COVID-19.

The gene calls are TRBV5-6 and TRBJ1-2; a possible D gene is TRBD1 (5 bases). The CDR3 extends over 14 amino acids. V was pared by 3 bases and J by 6 bases, with 15 bases between. Germline-derived CDR1 and CDR2 are SGHDT and YYEEEE. In DNA, the CDR3 is TGTGCCAGCAGCTGGGCCGGGGGTGAGAATGGCTACACCTTC. It specifies CASSWAGGENGYTF.

The chain couples TRBV11-2 to TRBJ1-6; D unclear. Germline CDR1 and CDR2: SGHAT and FQNNGV. The CDR3 loop spans 16 amino acids. V was shortened by 5 bases and J by 7 bases, with 18 bases between the two germline ends. CDR3 coding DNA: TGTGCCAGCAGCCCCTGGGCGGGAGTCGACAATTCACCCCTCCACTTT. Protein: CASSPWAGVDNSPLHF. Drawing the rest from reference TRBV11-2 and TRBJ1-6, the complete variable domain is EAGVAQSPRYKIIEKRQSVAFWCNPISGHATLYWYQQILGQGPKLLIQFQNNGVVDDSQLPKDRFSAERLKGVDSTLKIQPAKLEDSAVYLCASSPWAGVDNSPLHFGNGTRLTVT.

The chain is built from TRBV3-1 (or the pseudogene TRBV3-2) and TRBJ1-2; perhaps TRBD1 as D (6 bases). The CDR3 length is 13 residues. The germline gives CDR1 LGHDT, CDR2 YNNKEL (reference sequence). With 0 bases removed from V and 9 bases from J, the gap between germline ends came to 11 bases. CDR3 coding DNA: TGTGCCAGCAGCCAAGAGGGGGCCCGGAGCTACACCTTC. As protein: CASSQEGARSYTF.

The chain combines TRBV9 with TRBJ1-1, with TRBD1 as a possible D gene (6 bases). V dropped 4 bases and J dropped 0 bases, with 13 bases sitting between them. Germline CDR1 and CDR2: SGDLS and YYNGEE. CDR3 length equals 15 residues. The CDR3 DNA is TGTGCCAGCAGCTCCGGACAGTGGTTGAACACTGAAGCTTTCTTT. Amino acid sequence: CASSSGQWLNTEAFF.

The V call is TRBV19, the J call TRBJ1-1; possibly TRBD1 for D (6 bases). Germline V lookup: CDR1 LNHDA, CDR2 SQIVND (reference sequence). The V end lost 5 bases, the J end lost 0 bases, and 13 bases lay between the germline ends. The CDR3 consists of 15 residues. The CDR3 is CASSEDRHMNTEAFF. CDR3 in DNA: TGTGCCAGTAGTGAGGACAGACACATGAACACTGAAGCTTTCTTT.

V gene TRBV4-2 combines with J gene TRBJ2-7; TRBD2 agrees at 12 bases. J gave up 6 bases and V 0 bases, and 9 bases lay outside the gene matches. CDR1 and CDR2 from the germline V gene are LGHNA and YNFKEQ. The CDR3 is 17 amino acids. For the CDR3, the DNA is TGTGCCAGCAGCCAAGATAGGACTAGCGGGACATCGGCCGAGCAGTACTTC. It codes for CASSQDRTSGTSAEQYF.

The J gene is TRBJ2-5, the V gene TRBV21-1; the D call TRBD2 from the table was never checked on the DNA. TRBV21-1 is a pseudogene locus. There are 19 residues in the CDR3. This chain's CDR3 is CASSPWPQLSGGLQETQYF. In DNA form, the CDR3 reads TGTGCCAGCAGCCCATGGCCTCAGCTTAGCGGGGGGCTCCAAGAGACCCAGTACTTC.

V usage is TRBV27 and J usage is TRBJ1-6; perhaps TRBD1 as D (6 bases). V was shortened by 6 bases and J by 6 bases, with 15 bases between the two germline ends. The CDR3 consists of 15 residues. Germline CDR1 reads MNHEY; CDR2 reads SMNVEV (reference sequence). CDR3 protein: CASRPDSSFNSPLHF. CDR3 sequence (DNA): TGTGCCAGCAGGCCGGACAGCAGCTTTAATTCACCCCTCCACTTT.

This chain joins TRBV7-6 and TRBJ1-2; 10 bases match TRBD1. The V gene end was trimmed by 5 bases and the J gene end by 4 bases; junction bases not matched to a gene: 4. CDR3 length equals 14 residues. Germline CDR1 and CDR2: SGHVS and FNYEAQ. The CDR3 DNA reads as TGTGCCAGCAGCCCTTGGACAGGGGGCTATGGCTACACCTTC. This encodes CASSPWTGGYGYTF.

The chain uses TRBV19 and TRBJ2-3; the match to TRBD2 covers 10 bases. CDR3 length: 16 amino acids. V shed 5 bases and J 2 bases; nucleotides not matched to a gene: 7. CDR1 is LNHDA and CDR2 is SQIVND in the germline V gene (reference sequence). CDR3 sequence: CASSSSGTSDTDTQYF. The CDR3 DNA reads TGTGCCAGTAGTTCTTCCGGGACTAGCGACACAGATACGCAGTATTTT.

This chain joins TRBV2 and TRBJ2-4; 12 nucleotides line up with TRBD2. The CDR3 runs 17 residues. Trimming cost V 7 bases and J 1 base; bases outside gene matches: 8. CDR1 SNHLY and CDR2 FYNNEI come from the germline V gene. CDR3 coding DNA: TGTGCCAGCATTTCTAGCGGGGGGGCCGGGGCCAAAAACATTCAGTACTTC. This sequence encodes CASISSGGAGAKNIQYF.

The chain carries TRBV14 and TRBJ1-3; D gene unclear. Trimming took off 3 bases at V and 1 base at J, with 7 bases between the two ends. This CDR3 region has 14 residues. The germline V gene encodes CDR1 SGHDN and CDR2 FVKESK. The CDR3: CASSHPGSGNTIYF. Written as DNA, the CDR3 is TGTGCCAGCAGCCACCCGGGATCTGGAAACACCATATATTTT.